A selection of T cell receptor beta chains follows, all from one sample in a study of yellow fever vaccine responses in identical twins. Using its own MiXCR run on the RT-PCR reads, TCRdb lists one record per CDR3 protein. This table has some 1,000 distinct CDR3 sequences, 80% appearing once. The sequences come from T cells from blood (PBMCs), unsorted or a sorted subset (not recorded which), collected before or after yellow fever vaccination (not recorded which). Receptors were obtained from a female donor who received the yellow fever vaccine. Both conserved end residues are part of each CDR3. The D gene is left open where the match is weak. Part of the rows lack a size; the others show once, few, many or a class for expanded clones.

V gene: TRBV7-3; J gene: TRBJ2-3; clone size: .; D gene: TRBD2; CDR3 DNA: TGTGCCAGCAGCTTAACCAGCGGGAGGGGGAATACGCAGTATTTT; CDR3 protein: CASSLTSGRGNTQYF
V gene: TRBV23-1; J gene: TRBJ2-5; clone size: .; D gene: .; CDR3 DNA: TGCGCCAGCAGTCAATGCGGCTCCCGGTGGAACTTC; CDR3 protein: CASSQCGSRWNF
V gene: TRBV5-1; J gene: TRBJ1-1; clone size: few; D gene: .; CDR3 DNA: TGCGCCAGCAGCCTGCCCGGGGGGTACACTGAAGCTTTCTTT; CDR3 protein: CASSLPGGYTEAFF
V gene: TRBV10-1; J gene: TRBJ1-1; clone size: .; D gene: TRBD1; CDR3 DNA: TGCGCCAGCAGTGAGACCCAGGGGGCGGGAGCTGAAGCTTTCTTT; CDR3 protein: CASSETQGAGAEAFF
V gene: TRBV10-3; J gene: TRBJ1-2; clone size: .; D gene: .; CDR3 DNA: TGTGCCATCAGTGAGGGTGGCAACTATGGCTACACCTTC; CDR3 protein: CAISEGGNYGYTF
V gene: TRBV6-1; J gene: TRBJ2-7; clone size: .; D gene: .; CDR3 DNA: TGTGCCAGCAGTCGTTTCCCCCAGGAGAGCTCCTACGAGCAGTACTTC; CDR3 protein: CASSRFPQESSYEQYF
V gene: TRBV15; J gene: TRBJ2-7; clone size: once; D gene: .; CDR3 DNA: TGTGCCACCAGCCCCAGGGACGGTACCTACGAGCAGTACTTC; CDR3 protein: CATSPRDGTYEQYF
V gene: TRBV11-2; J gene: TRBJ2-7; clone size: .; D gene: .; CDR3 DNA: TGTGCCAGCCAGCTCTACCCGGGCTACTCCTACGAGCAGTACTTC; CDR3 protein: CASQLYPGYSYEQYF
V gene: TRBV4-2; J gene: TRBJ2-1; clone size: .; D gene: .; CDR3 DNA: TGTGCCAGCGGGAACGAGGGCAGTCGATTCAATGAGCAGTTCTTC; CDR3 protein: CASGNEGSRFNEQFF
V gene: TRBV6-4; J gene: TRBJ2-1; clone size: .; D gene: TRBD2; CDR3 DNA: TGTGCCAGCAGTGAACGGGCTAGCGGGAGCAATGAGCAGTTCTTC; CDR3 protein: CASSERASGSNEQFF
V gene: TRBV4-3; J gene: TRBJ2-1; clone size: .; D gene: .; CDR3 DNA: TGCGCCAGCAGCCAATTTGGACAGCTGGCGAATGAGCAGTTCTTC; CDR3 protein: CASSQFGQLANEQFF
V gene: TRBV3-1; J gene: TRBJ1-2; clone size: .; D gene: .; CDR3 DNA: TGTGCCAGCAGCCAAGGAGGAGAGTTCAGCTATGGCTACACCTTC; CDR3 protein: CASSQGGEFSYGYTF
V gene: TRBV7-9; J gene: TRBJ1-2; clone size: once; D gene: .; CDR3 DNA: TGTGCCAGCAGCTTCGTCCCAGGGGACTATGGCTACACCTTC; CDR3 protein: CASSFVPGDYGYTF
V gene: TRBV7-9; J gene: TRBJ2-7; clone size: .; D gene: TRBD1; CDR3 DNA: TGTGCCAGCAGCCCCGGGGACAGTCGGTACGAGCAGTACTTC; CDR3 protein: CASSPGDSRYEQYF
V gene: TRBV11-1; J gene: TRBJ2-1; clone size: .; D gene: .; CDR3 DNA: TGTGCCAGCAGCCAGATCGTGACAGGCTACAATGAGCAGTTCTTC; CDR3 protein: CASSQIVTGYNEQFF
V gene: TRBV12-3/TRBV12-4; J gene: TRBJ2-7; clone size: .; D gene: .; CDR3 DNA: TGTGCCAGCAGTTTAGAGAACTACGAGCAGTACTTC; CDR3 protein: CASSLENYEQYF
V gene: TRBV18; J gene: TRBJ2-3; clone size: .; D gene: .; CDR3 DNA: TGTGCCAGCTCACCGCTCCCCTCCGGACAAGGTACAGATACGCAGTATTTT; CDR3 protein: CASSPLPSGQGTDTQYF
V gene: TRBV11-2; J gene: TRBJ2-5; clone size: few; D gene: .; CDR3 DNA: TGTGCCAGCAGCTTAGTTATGACCCCGCGTCCCCAAGAGACCCAGTACTTC; CDR3 protein: CASSLVMTPRPQETQYF
V gene: TRBV11-1; J gene: TRBJ1-1; clone size: .; D gene: .; CDR3 DNA: TGTGCCAGCAGCCCTCACGGGCGGGAGAACACTGAAGCTTTCTTT; CDR3 protein: CASSPHGRENTEAFF
V gene: TRBV5-4; J gene: TRBJ2-2; clone size: .; D gene: .; CDR3 DNA: TGTGCCAGCAGCAGCGGGCTTGGGGTCGGGGAGCTGTTTTTT; CDR3 protein: CASSSGLGVGELFF
V gene: TRBV6-5; J gene: TRBJ1-2; clone size: .; D gene: .; CDR3 DNA: TGTGCCAGCAGTTACGGGCGTGACTATGGCTACACCTTC; CDR3 protein: CASSYGRDYGYTF
V gene: TRBV6-1; J gene: TRBJ2-5; clone size: .; D gene: TRBD1; CDR3 DNA: TGTGCCAGCAGTAAGGGACAGTCGTACCAAGAGACCCAGTACTTC; CDR3 protein: CASSKGQSYQETQYF
V gene: TRBV20-1; J gene: TRBJ2-5; clone size: .; D gene: TRBD2; CDR3 DNA: TGCAGTGCTTATGAGCGGGGGGGCCGTGAGACCCAGTACTTC; CDR3 protein: CSAYERGGRETQYF
V gene: TRBV15; J gene: TRBJ2-1; clone size: .; D gene: .; CDR3 DNA: TGTGCCACCAGCAGAAGCGGTGGCGGGCCCCGCAATGAGCAGTTCTTC; CDR3 protein: CATSRSGGGPRNEQFF
V gene: TRBV6-5; J gene: TRBJ2-1; clone size: .; D gene: .; CDR3 DNA: TGTGCCAGCAGTTACGAGGCAGGGTTCTACAATGAGCAGTTCTTC; CDR3 protein: CASSYEAGFYNEQFF
V gene: TRBV5-1; J gene: TRBJ1-1; clone size: .; D gene: .; CDR3 DNA: TGCGCCAGCAGGGACAGTATGAACACTGAAGCTTTCTTT; CDR3 protein: CASRDSMNTEAFF
V gene: TRBV6-1; J gene: TRBJ2-1; clone size: .; D gene: .; CDR3 DNA: TGTGCCAGCAACTCCAGGGCCCTCAATGAGCAGTTCTTC; CDR3 protein: CASNSRALNEQFF
V gene: TRBV11-2; J gene: TRBJ2-5; clone size: .; D gene: .; CDR3 DNA: TGTGCCAGCAGCTTATGGAGACAAGAGACCCAGTACTTC; CDR3 protein: CASSLWRQETQYF